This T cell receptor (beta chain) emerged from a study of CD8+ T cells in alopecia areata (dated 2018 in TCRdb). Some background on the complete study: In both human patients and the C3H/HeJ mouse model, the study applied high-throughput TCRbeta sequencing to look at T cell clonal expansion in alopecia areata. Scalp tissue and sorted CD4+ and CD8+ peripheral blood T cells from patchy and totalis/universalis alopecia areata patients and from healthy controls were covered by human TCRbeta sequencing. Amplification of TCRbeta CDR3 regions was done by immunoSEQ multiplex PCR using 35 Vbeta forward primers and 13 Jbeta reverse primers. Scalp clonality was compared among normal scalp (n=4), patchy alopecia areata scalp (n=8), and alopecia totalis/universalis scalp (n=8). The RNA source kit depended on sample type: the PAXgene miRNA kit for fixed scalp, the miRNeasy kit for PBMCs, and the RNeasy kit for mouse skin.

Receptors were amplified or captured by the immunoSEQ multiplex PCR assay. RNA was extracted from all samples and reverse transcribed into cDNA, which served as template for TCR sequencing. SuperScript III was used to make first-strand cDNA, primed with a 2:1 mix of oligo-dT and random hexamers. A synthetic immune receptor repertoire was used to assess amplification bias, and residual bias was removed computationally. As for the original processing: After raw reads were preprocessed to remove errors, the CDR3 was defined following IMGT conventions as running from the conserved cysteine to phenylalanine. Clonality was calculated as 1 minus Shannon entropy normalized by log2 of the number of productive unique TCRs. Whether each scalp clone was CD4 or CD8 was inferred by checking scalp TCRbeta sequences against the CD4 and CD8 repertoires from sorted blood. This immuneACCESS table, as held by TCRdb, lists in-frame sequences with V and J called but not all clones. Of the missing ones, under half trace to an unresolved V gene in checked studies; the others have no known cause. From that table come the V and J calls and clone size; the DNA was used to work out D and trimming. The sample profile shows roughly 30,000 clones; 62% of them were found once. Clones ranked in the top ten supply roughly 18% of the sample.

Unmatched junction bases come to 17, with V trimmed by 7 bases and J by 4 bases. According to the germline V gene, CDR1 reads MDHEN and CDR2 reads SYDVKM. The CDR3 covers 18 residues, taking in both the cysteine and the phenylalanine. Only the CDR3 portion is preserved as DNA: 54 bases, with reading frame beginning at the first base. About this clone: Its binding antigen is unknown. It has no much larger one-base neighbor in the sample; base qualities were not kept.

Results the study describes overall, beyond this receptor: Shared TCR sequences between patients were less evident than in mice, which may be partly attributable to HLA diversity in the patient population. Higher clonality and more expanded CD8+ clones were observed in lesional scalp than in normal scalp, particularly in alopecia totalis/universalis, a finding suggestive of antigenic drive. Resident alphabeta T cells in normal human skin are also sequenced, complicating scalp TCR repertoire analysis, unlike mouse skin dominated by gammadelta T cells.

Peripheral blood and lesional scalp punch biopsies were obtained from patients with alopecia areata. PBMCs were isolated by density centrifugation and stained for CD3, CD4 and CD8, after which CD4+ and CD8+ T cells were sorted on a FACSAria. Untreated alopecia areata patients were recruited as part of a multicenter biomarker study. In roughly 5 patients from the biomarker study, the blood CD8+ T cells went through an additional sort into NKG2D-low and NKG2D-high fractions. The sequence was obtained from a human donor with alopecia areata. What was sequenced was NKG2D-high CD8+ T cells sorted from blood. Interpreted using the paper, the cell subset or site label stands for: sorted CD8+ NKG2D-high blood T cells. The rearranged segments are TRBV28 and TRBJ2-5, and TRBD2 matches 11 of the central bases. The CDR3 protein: CASTHGGASGRWRETQYF. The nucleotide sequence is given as TGTGCCAGCACTCACGGGGGGGCTAGCGGGAGGTGGCGAGAGACCCAGTACTTC. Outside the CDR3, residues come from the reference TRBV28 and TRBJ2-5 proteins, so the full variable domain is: DVKVTQSSRYLVKRTGEKVFLECVQDMDHENMFWYRQDPGLGLRLIYFSYDVKMKEKGDIPEGYSVSREKKERFSLILESASTNQTSMYLCASTHGGASGRWRETQYFGPGTRLLVL.